The next 9 T cell receptor beta chains were all read from a single sample in a study of human T cells and chemical hapten exposure. A single record per CDR3 protein comes from TCRdb applying MiXCR to the RACE reads. The data show 95,000 or so distinct CDR3 sequences, approximately 10% seen once. Indicated time point: patch test 1, 2 weeks after DPC sensitization. Treatment reported: therapeutic diphenylcyclopropenone sensitization with weekly scalp DPC. Sequences were derived from whole blood, sampled in connection with sensitization to the hapten diphenylcyclopropenone (DPC). These TCRs come from a man aged 40-49 years with alopecia areata. Some clones in this sample may be carry-over from other donors' samples.

This clonotype occurred a few times. This chain uses TRBV3-1 with TRBJ2-2; the D is unclear. The CDR3 covers 12 residues. V lost 5 bases, J lost 2 bases, and 3 bases lay in between. Germline-derived CDR1 and CDR2 are LGHDT and YNNKEL (reference sequence). The CDR3 DNA reads TGTGCCAGCAGCGTAAACACCGGGGAGCTGTTTTTT. Amino acids: CASSVNTGELFF.

The rearrangement joins TRBV23-1 to TRBJ2-6; D is perhaps TRBD1 (5 bases). TRBV23-1 qualifies as an ORF whose function is uncertain. The CDR3 covers 19 residues. Trimming took 6 bases from V and 0 from J, leaving 21 bases between them. The DNA for the CDR3 is TGCGCCAGCAGACCCTTGATGGGGCCTTCTCACTCTGGGGCCAACGTCCTGACTTTC. Translation gives CASRPLMGPSHSGANVLTF.

This clonotype was seen at least ten times. The rearrangement links TRBV7-2 to TRBJ2-3; 9 bases match TRBD2. Germline V gene data show CDR1 as SGHTA and CDR2 as FQGNSA. J lost 5 bases, V lost 5 bases, and 8 bases had no gene match. The CDR3 consists of 15 residues. The CDR3 DNA is TGTGCCAGCAGCAATAGCGGGAGAAGCTTAGATACGCAGTATTTT. Residues: CASSNSGRSLDTQYF.

This clonotype was seen repeatedly, ten times or more. The chain recombines TRBV29-1 with TRBJ2-2, with 8 bases identical to TRBD2. V gave up 6 bases and J gave up 6 bases; unmatched junction bases: 6. This CDR3 region has 13 residues. Germline loops: CDR1 SQVTM, CDR2 ANQGSEA. CDR3 loop: CSVRSGGAGELFF. The CDR3 nucleotides are TGCAGCGTCCGAAGCGGGGGCGCCGGGGAGCTGTTTTTT.

The chain is built from TRBV3-1 and TRBJ2-1; 10 bases map to TRBD2. The V gene end was trimmed by 0 bases and the J gene end by 8 bases; junction bases not matched to a gene: 10. Germline CDR1 LGHDT, CDR2 YNNKEL (reference sequence). CDR3 length equals 17 residues. DNA of the CDR3: TGTGCCAGCAGCCAAGATGCACTAGCGGGAAACAGGGATGAGCAGTTCTTC. It is translated as CASSQDALAGNRDEQFF.

In its sample, this clonotype was seen many times. The chain couples TRBV6-2 or TRBV6-3 to TRBJ1-5, with TRBD1 matching 9 bases. V lost 7 bases, J lost 4 bases, and 8 bases stayed unmatched. The CDR3 loop spans 15 amino acids. CDR1 and CDR2 (germline): MNHEY, SVGEGT. The CDR3 sequence: CASNGNRGRNQPQHF. CDR3 DNA: TGTGCCAGCAACGGTAACAGGGGGCGAAATCAGCCCCAGCATTTT.

This clonotype was seen a few times. The V gene is TRBV4-2, the J gene TRBJ2-1, with D tentatively TRBD2 (5 bases). The germline V gene encodes CDR1 LGHNA and CDR2 YNFKEQ. Trimming stripped 6 bases from V and 9 bases from J, with 12 bases between. This CDR3 has 12 residues. CDR3 sequence reads: CASRKVGGEQFF. The CDR3 DNA follows: TGTGCCAGCAGGAAGGTCGGAGGTGAGCAGTTCTTC.

A few counts support this clonotype. The chain uses TRBV7-8 and TRBJ2-4; TRBD2 matches at 9 bases. Germline CDR1 is SGHVS and CDR2 is FQNEAQ. This CDR3 is 22 amino acids long. J lost 4 bases, V lost 2 bases, and 24 bases had no gene match. The CDR3 protein is CASSLSAQTGTSLGGGKNIQYF. The CDR3 DNA reads as TGTGCCAGCAGCTTAAGCGCCCAAACTGGGACTAGCCTTGGAGGAGGTAAAAACATTCAGTACTTC.

In this sample, this clonotype turned up many times. The chain links TRBV20-1 to TRBJ1-5, with D possibly matching TRBD1 (5 bases). Germline V lookup: CDR1 DFQATT, CDR2 SNEGSKA (reference sequence). This CDR3 is built from 17 residues. Trimming left V 6 bases short and J 0 bases short, with 21 bases between. The CDR3 here is CSAKQAAAAYSNQPQHF. In DNA form, the CDR3 reads TGCAGTGCCAAACAGGCGGCCGCGGCATATAGCAATCAGCCCCAGCATTTT.